The clone carrying this TCR beta chain was seen once. The antigen remains undetermined. The data belong to a study of cytomegalovirus exposure and HLA in healthy donors. Study results and caveats: Cytomegalovirus status was reportedly diagnosed by the classifier with high specificity and sensitivity.

Vbeta (60) and Jbeta (13) primers were used in the PCR. Assay: immunoSEQ multiplex PCR; the TCRdb copy retains only in-frame clones and omits some. The sample contains 200,000 to 250,000 clones, nearly 80% of which appear only once. Material: PBMCs. This TCR was sampled from a man aged 18-30 years in good health and CMV-seronegative.

In nucleotides, the CDR3 is TGCGCCAGCAGCTTGGTGGGACTAGCGCCCTACGAGCAGTACTTC. It is translated as CASSLVGLAPYEQYF. The V call is TRBV5-1, the J call TRBJ2-5, with TRBD2 matching over 10 bases. Matching the DNA end better, TRBJ2-7 makes the J call doubtful. This CDR3 has 15 amino acids. Germline V gene data show CDR1 as SGHRS and CDR2 as YFSETQ.